A selection of T cell receptor beta chains follows, all from one sample in a study of metastatic and nonmetastatic thyroid tumors. TCRdb redid the clone calls on the PCR reads using MiXCR. Of some 20,000 clones listed, 28% are singletons. Sequenced sample: tumor tissue. The receptors shown here come from a female donor with papillary thyroid cancer or a benign thyroid nodule (not recorded which). Some clones in this sample may be carry-over from other donors' samples. The CDR3 runs from the conserved cysteine through the conserved F or W. A D gene is named only where the DNA matches it firmly. Clone sizes are given selectively: once, few, many, or a class where the clone is expanded.

V gene	clone size	D gene	J gene	CDR3 DNA	CDR3 protein
TRBV7-3	NA	NA	TRBJ2-2	TGTGCCAGCAGCTTAAGTGGGGGAGAGGGACGAGGGGAGCTGTTTTTT	CASSLSGGEGRGELFF
TRBV5-4	NA	TRBD2	TRBJ2-3	TGTGCCAGCAGCTTAGGTAGCGGGGGGGCCGGGCATACGCAGTATTTT	CASSLGSGGAGHTQYF
TRBV19	many	TRBD1	TRBJ2-7	TGTGCCAGTAGTGGGACAGTTAGCTCCTACGAGCAGTACTTC	CASSGTVSSYEQYF
TRBV20-1	NA	NA	TRBJ2-5	TGCAGTGCTAGTTCGGCAGGAGGCCAAGAGACCCAGTACTTC	CSASSAGGQETQYF
TRBV27	NA	NA	TRBJ1-3	TGTGCCAGCAGTCCAGGGGCTTTCGGAAACACCATATATTTT	CASSPGAFGNTIYF
TRBV28	few	TRBD1	TRBJ1-1	TGTGCCAGCAACCAGGATAGACCACAGGGGAGGACTGAAGCTTTCTTT	CASNQDRPQGRTEAFF
TRBV20-1	few	TRBD1	TRBJ2-7	TGCAGTGCTAGAGCACCGGGACAGGACTTCTCCTACGAGCAGTACTTC	CSARAPGQDFSYEQYF
TRBV5-6	NA	NA	TRBJ2-7	TGTGCCAGCAGCTCGGGGTGGGCAGACGAGCAGTACTTC	CASSSGWADEQYF
TRBV20-1	many	NA	TRBJ1-5	TGCAGTGCTAGAGATAGGCAGGGAGGCGGTCAGCCCCAGCATTTT	CSARDRQGGGQPQHF
TRBV28	NA	NA	TRBJ1-2	TGTGCCAGCAGTCCAGGCAGGGGTGGCTACACCTTC	CASSPGRGGYTF
TRBV7-3	many	NA	TRBJ1-2	TGTGCCAGCAGCTTGGACAGCCCCCATGGCTACACCTTC	CASSLDSPHGYTF
TRBV29-1	many	TRBD1	TRBJ2-1	TGCAGCGTTGACCCCTACAGGGGATTTAATGAGCAGTTCTTC	CSVDPYRGFNEQFF
TRBV7-9	NA	NA	TRBJ2-3	TGTGCCAGCAGCTTGGTCAGGGCGTCAGATACGCAGTATTTT	CASSLVRASDTQYF
TRBV7-9	many	TRBD2	TRBJ2-3	TGTGCCAGCTACTCTAGCGGGAAAACAGATACGCAGTATTTT	CASYSSGKTDTQYF
TRBV3-1	NA	NA	TRBJ1-2	TGTGCCAGCAGCCAAGATATTGGGCAGGGAGGCTATGGCTACACCTTC	CASSQDIGQGGYGYTF
TRBV28	few	TRBD1	TRBJ2-7	TGTTCCAGCATTCCGTCCGGGACAGGGGGCGAATACGAGCAGTACTTC	CSSIPSGTGGEYEQYF
TRBV20-1	NA	TRBD2	TRBJ2-3	TGCAGTGCTAGCGGGGGGGCCTCAGATACGCAGTATTTT	CSASGGASDTQYF
TRBV5-1	NA	TRBD2	TRBJ2-2	TGCGCCAGAAGCAACCCTCGGGGGGCCGGGGAGCTGTTTTTT	CARSNPRGAGELFF
TRBV11-2	NA	TRBD2	TRBJ2-1	TGTGCCAGCAGCTTAGGCCCAGCGGGGGCCTACAATGAGCAGTTCTTC	CASSLGPAGAYNEQFF
TRBV5-1	NA	TRBD1	TRBJ1-1	TGCGCCAACAGCTTGGAGGGGACAGGGGGCACTGAAGCTTTCTTT	CANSLEGTGGTEAFF
TRBV15	NA	NA	TRBJ1-4	TGTGCCACCAGCAGAGATAGATGGTCAACTAATGAAAAACTGTTTTTT	CATSRDRWSTNEKLFF
TRBV20-1	NA	TRBD2	TRBJ2-1	TGCAGTGCCCTGGGACTAGTCCACAATGAGCAGTTCTTC	CSALGLVHNEQFF
TRBV10-2	few	NA	TRBJ1-1	TGCGCCAGCAGTGAGACGGTACACGGTGAAGCTTTCTTT	CASSETVHGEAFF
TRBV6-1	medium-sized	NA	TRBJ1-4	TGTGCCAGCAGCATGGACTCCGGTGGGGAAAAACTGTTTTTT	CASSMDSGGEKLFF
TRBV2	NA	NA	TRBJ2-7	TGTGCCAGCAGTGGTCAAACGGGGAAACCCATCTACGAGCAGTACTTC	CASSGQTGKPIYEQYF
TRBV30	NA	NA	TRBJ2-3	TGTGCCTGGAGTGCCTTAGGCAGGCTGAACACAGATACGCAGTATTTT	CAWSALGRLNTDTQYF
TRBV7-2	NA	TRBD1	TRBJ2-3	TGTGCCTCCCGGACAGGGGCCGGCACAGATACGCAGTATTTT	CASRTGAGTDTQYF
TRBV6-5	many	NA	TRBJ1-2	TGTGCCAGCAGTTACTCCGTTCTCTATGGCTACACCTTC	CASSYSVLYGYTF
TRBV3-1	NA	NA	TRBJ2-7	TGTGCCAGCAGCCAGCTGCTCCGCTCCTACGAGCAGTACTTC	CASSQLLRSYEQYF
TRBV19	NA	NA	TRBJ2-1	TGTGCCAGTAGTATGGCAGGGGCGACCTACAATGAGCAGTTCTTC	CASSMAGATYNEQFF
TRBV12-3/TRBV12-4	few	NA	TRBJ1-5	TGTGCCAGCAGTTTAGGGGGTGGCAATCAGCCCCAGCATTTT	CASSLGGGNQPQHF
TRBV12-3/TRBV12-4	NA	TRBD2	TRBJ2-1	TGTGCCAGCAGATCCATAGCGGGGGTCTACAATGAGCAGTTCTTC	CASRSIAGVYNEQFF
TRBV11-2	NA	TRBD1	TRBJ2-7	TGTGCCAGCAGCTGGGGACAGGGGGCCGCCTACGAGCAGTACTTC	CASSWGQGAAYEQYF
TRBV7-9	NA	NA	TRBJ2-3	TGTGCCAGCAGCTTAGGGAGTGTCACGCAGTATTTT	CASSLGSVTQYF
TRBV27	NA	TRBD1	TRBJ2-7	TGTGCCAGCCGCAAGGGGACAGGGTACGAGCAGTACTTC	CASRKGTGYEQYF
TRBV28	few	NA	TRBJ1-6	TGTGCCAGCAGTTTAAAGGGCAGGGGAGGGTCACCCCTCCACTTT	CASSLKGRGGSPLHF
TRBV20-1	NA	NA	TRBJ1-1	TGCAGTGCTAGAGGAATAAGGGGGGGATCCACTGAATCCTTCTTT	CSARGIRGGSTESFF
TRBV18	many	NA	TRBJ2-2	TGTGCCAGCTCACCATATGGATTCACCGGGGAGCTGTTTTTT	CASSPYGFTGELFF
TRBV25-1	NA	TRBD1	TRBJ1-1	TGTGCCAGCAGTTTCAGGGGGGCCCCCTCTGAAGCTTTCTTT	CASSFRGAPSEAFF
TRBV6-5	medium-sized	NA	TRBJ1-2	TGTGCCAGCAGTTACCCAGGCAACAACTATGGCTACACCTTC	CASSYPGNNYGYTF
TRBV12-3/TRBV12-4	few	NA	TRBJ2-5	TGTGCCAGCAGTTCCACCTTAGGCGGTGGACAAGAGACCCAGTGCTTC	CASSSTLGGGQETQCF
TRBV28	medium-sized	TRBD1	TRBJ2-7	TGTGCCAGCACTGCCGACAGGGTTCGTTACGAGCAGTACTTC	CASTADRVRYEQYF
TRBV6-1	medium-sized	NA	TRBJ1-1	TGTGCCAGCAGCAAGGGTTTCACTGAAGCTTTCTTT	CASSKGFTEAFF
TRBV2	many	NA	TRBJ1-2	TGTGCCAGCAGTGCTCGGACCGACGCGGGCTACACCTTC	CASSARTDAGYTF
TRBV11-2	many	TRBD2	TRBJ2-1	TGTGCCAGCAGCATCCCGGGGGGGCGGTTAACCTCCTACAATGAGCAGTTCTTC	CASSIPGGRLTSYNEQFF
TRBV19	medium-sized	NA	TRBJ2-7	TGTGCCAGTAGTAAGACAGCAAGCTCCTACGAGCAGTACTTC	CASSKTASSYEQYF
TRBV2	few	NA	TRBJ1-3	TGTGCCAGCAGTCCGGACAGACTCTCTGGAAACACCATATATTTT	CASSPDRLSGNTIYF
TRBV15	few	TRBD2	TRBJ2-7	TGTGCCACCAGCAGAGATAGGCTAGCGGGAGCTCGCTACGAGCAGTACTTC	CATSRDRLAGARYEQYF
TRBV12-3/TRBV12-4	medium-sized	NA	TRBJ2-7	TGTGCCAGCAGTACGCAGGGGTACGAGCAGTACTTC	CASSTQGYEQYF
TRBV20-1	many	NA	TRBJ2-7	TGCAGTGCTAGGAGTGCCCTAGTCTACGAGCAGTACTTC	CSARSALVYEQYF
TRBV3-1	medium-sized	NA	TRBJ2-7	TGTGCCAGCAGCCGAGGGAGGTACGAGCAGTACTTC	CASSRGRYEQYF
TRBV6-1	medium-sized	NA	TRBJ1-1	TGTGCCAGCAGTACCCGGCAGGGGTCGGTTGCGAACACTGAAGCTTTCTTT	CASSTRQGSVANTEAFF
TRBV10-1	many	TRBD2	TRBJ2-2	TGCGCCAGCAGCCCGGGACTAGTGAACACCGGGGAGCTGTTTTTT	CASSPGLVNTGELFF
TRBV20-1	NA	NA	TRBJ2-6	TGCAGTGCCATTGATCCCGGGGCCAACGTCCTGACTTTC	CSAIDPGANVLTF
TRBV7-8	NA	NA	TRBJ2-2	TGTGCCAGCAGCTTAATAGGTCTTGACCTCGCGAACACCGGGGAGCTGTTTTTT	CASSLIGLDLANTGELFF